The rows below give T cell receptor beta chains drawn from one sample of a study of beta chain features in type 1 diabetes. Profiled with immunoSEQ multiplex PCR; TCRdb holds only in-frame clones, not every one. The sample has 640,000 or so clones, over 11% seen once. The sequencing sample was made of naive CD4+ T cells from blood. The receptors derive from a man aged 18 to 29 with type 1 diabetes. The CDR3 runs from the conserved cysteine through the conserved F or W. A D gene is named only where the DNA matches it firmly. Part of the rows lack a size; the others show once, few, many or a class for expanded clones.

abundance	d_gene	v_gene	j_gene	CDR3aa	CDR3nt
.	.	TRBV27	TRBJ2-3	CASSFLDTQYF	TGTGCCAGCAGTTTTCTAGATACGCAGTATTTT
few	TRBD1	TRBV2	TRBJ2-7	CASSWQGASYEQYF	TGTGCCAGCAGCTGGCAGGGGGCCTCCTACGAGCAGTACTTC
.	.	TRBV2	TRBJ1-6	CASSTDRINSPLHF	TGTGCCAGCAGTACGGACAGAATTAATTCACCCCTCCACTTT
few	.	TRBV25-1	TRBJ2-2	CASTQQLDTGELFF	TGTGCCAGCACCCAACAGCTAGACACCGGGGAGCTGTTTTTT
.	TRBD1	TRBV7-2	TRBJ1-5	CASTGGGNQPQHF	TGTGCCAGCACAGGGGGCGGCAATCAGCCCCAGCATTTT
few	.	TRBV27	TRBJ1-4	CASGNLNEKLFF	TGTGCCAGCGGCAACCTTAATGAAAAACTGTTTTTT
few	TRBD2	TRBV6-1	TRBJ2-1	CASSLAGPREQFF	TGTGCCAGCAGCCTAGCGGGGCCCAGAGAGCAGTTCTTC
.	.	TRBV7-6	TRBJ1-2	CASSLDGYTF	TGTGCCAGCAGCTTAGATGGCTACACCTTC
few	.	TRBV5-4	TRBJ2-5	CASSLGDNLYF	TGTGCCAGCAGCTTGGGGGATAACTTGTACTTC
.	.	TRBV7-2	TRBJ2-5	CASSLTEDQETQYF	TGTGCCAGCAGCCTAACAGAGGACCAAGAGACCCAGTACTTC
.	.	TRBV6-5	TRBJ2-7	CASSYGGTPPYEQYF	TGTGCCAGCAGTTACGGAGGGACGCCTCCCTACGAGCAGTACTTC
few	.	TRBV5-6	TRBJ1-5	CASSFGGQGGYQPQHF	TGTGCCAGCAGCTTCGGGGGCCAGGGAGGGTATCAGCCCCAGCATTTT
.	.	TRBV18	TRBJ2-7	CASSPRTGSSYEQYF	TGTGCCAGCTCACCCCGGACGGGGAGCTCCTACGAGCAGTACTTC
.	TRBD1	TRBV6-5	TRBJ2-5	CASSRQGRETQYF	TGTGCCAGCAGCAGACAGGGTCGAGAGACCCAGTACTTC
few	.	TRBV4-2	TRBJ2-6	CASSSSGANVLTF	TGTGCCAGCAGCAGCTCTGGGGCCAACGTCCTGACTTTC
.	.	TRBV29-1	TRBJ2-1	CSVVAGKQFF	TGCAGCGTTGTTGCAGGGAAGCAGTTCTTC
.	.	TRBV7-9	TRBJ2-7	CASSLGTGEQYF	TGTGCCAGCAGCTTAGGAACGGGAGAGCAGTACTTC
.	TRBD2	TRBV5-6	TRBJ2-1	CASSLVAGGWNEQFF	TGTGCCAGCAGCTTGGTAGCGGGAGGGTGGAATGAGCAGTTCTTC
.	TRBD2	TRBV7-2	TRBJ2-5	CASSLLAGGGETQYF	TGTGCCAGCAGCTTACTAGCGGGGGGAGGCGAGACCCAGTACTTC
.	.	TRBV30	TRBJ2-7	CAWSGSYEQYF	TGTGCCTGGAGTGGGAGTTACGAGCAGTACTTC
.	.	TRBV30	TRBJ2-1	CAWRQWAHYNEQFF	TGTGCCTGGAGGCAATGGGCTCACTACAATGAGCAGTTCTTC
few	.	TRBV30	TRBJ1-1	CAWSGVSNTEAFF	TGTGCCTGGAGTGGAGTTTCGAACACTGAAGCTTTCTTT
.	TRBD1	TRBV28	TRBJ2-7	CASTRPPDRGLKYEQYF	TGTGCCAGCACCCGGCCGCCCGACAGGGGTCTAAAGTACGAGCAGTACTTC
few	.	TRBV2	TRBJ1-1	CASSEILGTEAFF	TGTGCCAGCAGTGAAATCTTGGGCACTGAAGCTTTCTTT
.	.	TRBV19	TRBJ1-4	CASSNFGEGANEKLFF	TGTGCCAGTAGTAACTTCGGCGAAGGTGCCAATGAAAAACTGTTTTTT
few	TRBD1	TRBV29-1	TRBJ1-1	CSVIPGGGTEAFF	TGCAGCGTGATCCCAGGGGGAGGCACTGAAGCTTTCTTT
.	TRBD1	TRBV19	TRBJ2-5	CASTDRGREETQYF	TGTGCCAGCACTGACAGGGGGCGGGAGGAGACCCAGTACTTC
few	.	TRBV6-5	TRBJ2-7	CASSPRGLHEQYF	TGTGCCAGCAGCCCGAGAGGTCTCCACGAGCAGTACTTC
.	TRBD1	TRBV27	TRBJ1-5	CASTTFEGQGNQPQHF	TGTGCCAGCACGACCTTTGAGGGACAGGGCAATCAGCCCCAGCATTTT
.	.	TRBV28	TRBJ1-6	CASTYPRYNSPLHF	TGTGCCAGCACCTACCCCCGTTATAATTCACCCCTCCACTTT
.	.	TRBV7-2	TRBJ2-3	CASRPQPGFTDTQYF	TGTGCCAGCCGCCCTCAACCAGGCTTCACAGATACGCAGTATTTT
few	.	TRBV9	TRBJ2-7	CASSVGVSLGEQYF	TGTGCCAGCAGCGTAGGGGTCAGCCTGGGGGAGCAGTACTTC
.	.	TRBV7-9	TRBJ2-1	CASSPYNEQFF	TGTGCCAGCAGCCCCTACAATGAGCAGTTCTTC
few	.	TRBV25-1	TRBJ2-7	CASSFGPNYEQYF	TGTGCCAGCAGTTTCGGACCGAACTACGAGCAGTACTTC
few	TRBD1	TRBV29-1	TRBJ1-5	CSVLQGEKQPQHF	TGCAGCGTTCTTCAGGGGGAGAAACAGCCCCAGCATTTT
.	TRBD1	TRBV5-6	TRBJ1-5	CASSGPGQGYPYSNQPQHF	TGTGCCAGCAGCGGCCCGGGACAGGGCTATCCTTATAGCAATCAGCCCCAGCATTTT
.	TRBD2	TRBV11-3	TRBJ2-1	CASSSGEGRSYNEQFF	TGTGCCAGCAGCTCTGGGGAGGGGAGATCCTACAATGAGCAGTTCTTC
few	.	TRBV7-6	TRBJ2-6	CASSLRLTSGANVLTF	TGTGCCAGCAGCCTGCGACTAACCTCTGGGGCCAACGTCCTGACTTTC
many	.	TRBV23-1	TRBJ1-5	CASSHYQATSPNQPQHF	TGCGCCAGCAGTCACTATCAAGCTACCAGTCCCAATCAGCCCCAGCATTTT
few	.	TRBV30	TRBJ2-5	CAWSVQAKGPPHF	TGTGCCTGGAGTGTACAAGCAAAAGGGCCCCCGCACTTC
.	.	TRBV7-3	TRBJ2-3	CASSFATRADTQYF	TGTGCCAGCAGCTTCGCGACTAGAGCAGATACGCAGTATTTT
.	.	TRBV29-1	TRBJ2-7	CSVGPGEIYEQYF	TGCAGCGTTGGGCCCGGGGAAATCTACGAGCAGTACTTC